These 18 T cell receptor beta chains came from one sample sequenced in a study of tumor-infiltrating lymphocytes in glioblastoma multiforme. TCRB libraries came from RNA via three nested multiplex PCR rounds. Each CDR3 protein is one row after TCRdb ran MiXCR on the multiplex PCR reads. The data hold over 10,000 distinct CDR3 sequences, with roughly 70% observed a single time. Sequencing used brain tumor tissue. The source is a male donor with glioblastoma.

This clonotype ranks as large. The rearrangement uses TRBV11-1 and TRBJ1-1, with 11 bases that match TRBD1. This CDR3 contains 15 residues. Germline assignment: CDR1 SGHAT and CDR2 FQDESV (reference sequence). After removal of 3 bases from V and 4 bases from J, the junction contained 4 bases not matched to a gene. The CDR3 nucleotides read TGTGCCAGCAGCTTCCCGGGGACAGGGGGCACTGAAGCTTTCTTT. Residues: CASSFPGTGGTEAFF.

As regards this clonotype: Since the CDR3 does not end with the conserved phenylalanine or tryptophan, this likely comes from a read error. The chain has TRBV11-1 and TRBJ2-7; 10 bases agree with TRBD1. This CDR3 is built from 16 residues. In germline, CDR1 is SGHAT, CDR2 FQDESV (reference sequence). V lost 11 bases, J lost 4 bases, and 17 bases stayed unmatched. CDR3 residues: CADSLARLDRGYEQYL. The CDR3 nucleotides are TGTGCCGACAGCTTAGCGCGTCTGGACAGGGGGTACGAGCAGTACTTA.

This chain connects TRBV4-1 to TRBJ1-1; D not certain. Germline V gene sequence: CDR1 MGHRA, CDR2 YSYEKL. V shed 1 base and J shed 3 bases, with 12 bases lying between them. The CDR3 is 15 residues long. CDR3 bases: TGCGCCAGCAGCCAAGGAGAGGCCCGGGACACTGAAGCTTTCTTT. Amino acids: CASSQGEARDTEAFF.

Regarding this clonotype: Its ends do not fully match the called genes, so a read error is possible. This chain links TRBV11-2 with TRBJ2-1; 8 nucleotides match TRBD2. There are 16 residues in the CDR3. Germline assignment: CDR1 SGHAT and CDR2 FQNNGV. The CDR3 region is CASSVRVTSGGSEQLF. DNA for the CDR3: TGTGCCAGCAGCGTTCGCGTCACTAGCGGAGGGAGTGAGCAGTTATTC.

This clonotype has only a few counts. An end of the junction differs from the germline gene, which may be a read error. J is TRBJ2-1 and V is TRBV6-1, with 8 bases aligning to TRBD2. The V gene's germline CDR1 is MNHNS and CDR2 SASEGT. This CDR3 spans 15 amino acids. The CDR3 DNA reads TGTGCCACTACGGGGGGGGTAACCTTGAATAATGAGCAGTCCTTC. It translates to CATTGGVTLNNEQSF.

By share of the sample, this clonotype is medium-sized. The V and J genes are TRBV6-2 or TRBV6-3 and TRBJ2-7; the D gene is possibly TRBD2 (5 bases). CDR1 is MNHEY and CDR2 is SVGEGT in the germline V gene. CDR3 length: 13 amino acids. V lost 5 bases to trimming and J lost 6 bases, with 14 bases between them. The chain's CDR3 is CASSHGKLGEQYF. The CDR3 nucleotides are TGTGCCAGCAGTCACGGGAAACTGGGCGAGCAGTACTTC.

This clonotype was recorded at least ten times. V usage is TRBV5-1 and J usage is TRBJ1-1; possibly TRBD1 for D (6 bases). Germline CDR1 SGHRS, CDR2 YFSETQ. Trimming took off 4 bases at V and 0 bases at J, with 10 bases between the two ends. The CDR3 consists of 14 residues. The CDR3 DNA is TGCGCCAGCAGCCCGGACAGAATGAACACTGAAGCTTTCTTT. Its translation: CASSPDRMNTEAFF.

Worth noting for this clonotype: Lacking the conserved final phenylalanine or tryptophan, this CDR3 likely reflects a read error. The chain has TRBV20-1 and TRBJ1-6; maybe TRBD1 (5 bases). The CDR3 totals 15 residues. The germline V gene encodes CDR1 DFQATT and CDR2 SNEGSKA (reference sequence). The CDR3 nucleotides read TGCAGTGCTAGAGGGCGGGGCTCCGTGAATTCGCCCCTCCACTCT. It encodes CSARGRGSVNSPLHS.

Of note for this clonotype: One end of the junction is discordant with germline, which a read error may explain. The chain employs TRBV5-4 and TRBJ1-3; TRBD1 is a possible D gene (6 bases). CDR3 length: 15 residues. Germline V lookup: CDR1 SGHNT, CDR2 YYREEE (reference sequence). CDR3 in DNA: TGTGTCAGCAGCCAGACAGGAGACTCTGGAAACACCATATATTTT. Protein sequence: CVSSQTGDSGNTIYF.

The chain employs TRBV6-1 and TRBJ2-7; tentatively, D is TRBD1 or TRBD2 (6 bases each). Germline-derived CDR1 and CDR2 are MNHNS and SASEGT. The V and J ends lost 8 bases and 4 bases respectively, with 21 bases between them. The CDR3 length is 15 residues. CDR3 DNA sequence: TGTGCCAGCCTCCTAGATGGGGGGCAATCGTACGAGCAGTACTTC. This translates into CASLLDGGQSYEQYF.

A remark on this clonotype: Because the CDR3 is missing its conserved closing phenylalanine or tryptophan, this is likely a read error. DNA for the CDR3: TGCAGTGCCACGAAGCGGGAGTTCGGGTTCGAGCAGTACATC. Translated: CSATKREFGFEQYI. The chain is built from TRBV20-1 and TRBJ2-7; 8 positions agree with TRBD2. The V and J ends lost 6 bases and 6 bases, in that order; junction bases with no gene match: 13. This CDR3 is 14 amino acids long. From germline, CDR1 is DFQATT and CDR2 SNEGSKA (reference sequence).

To note about this clonotype: At one end the junction does not follow the germline gene, possibly because of a read error. Here the CDR3 reads CSALAGIDSYNEQLF. CDR3 in DNA: TGCAGCGCTTTAGCGGGAATAGACTCCTACAATGAGCAGCTCTTC. J is TRBJ2-1 and V is TRBV29-1, with 8 bases fitting TRBD2. The CDR3 has 15 amino acids. Germline assignment: CDR1 SQVTM and CDR2 ANQGSEA.

With respect to this clonotype: A single base separates this from a much larger clone, so it may be a read error. This chain uses TRBV7-9 with TRBJ2-2, with a weak D call TRBD1 (6 bases). The CDR3 has 15 amino acids. Per the germline V gene, CDR1 is SEHNR and CDR2 is FQNEAQ (reference sequence). The CDR3 DNA reads as TGTGCCAGCAGCTCCAGGGGCATGAACAACGGGGAGCTGTTTTTT. Amino acids: CASSSRGMNNGELFF. The whole variable domain, remainder taken from reference TRBV7-9 and TRBJ2-2, is DTGVSQNPRHKITKRGQNVTFRCDPISEHNRLYWYRQTLGQGPEFLTYFQNEAQLEKSRLLSDRFSAERPKGSFSTLEIQRTEQGDSAMYLCASSSRGMNNGELFFGEGSRLTVL.

This clonotype appeared a few times. This rearrangement joins TRBV3-1 to TRBJ2-7; D is unresolved. The CDR3 is made up of 13 amino acids. CDR1 is LGHDT, CDR2 YNNKEL, per germline (reference sequence). V was cut by 0 bases and J by 2 bases, with 5 bases left in between. CDR3 in DNA: TGTGCCAGCAGCCAAGATCCGCCCTACGAGCAGTACTTC. Its protein is CASSQDPPYEQYF.

As regards this clonotype: An end of the junction differs from the germline gene, which may be a read error. The V gene is TRBV4-1, the J gene TRBJ2-3; D is possibly TRBD2 (6 bases). CDR1 and CDR2 from the germline V gene are MGHRA and YSYEKL. CDR3 length equals 15 residues. The DNA of the CDR3 is TGCGCCAGCAGCCAAACTGCGGGGCACACAGATATGCAGTATTTT. Its protein is CASSQTAGHTDMQYF.

The table lists this clonotype with a few counts. The chain recombines TRBV20-1 with TRBJ2-7, with D possibly called TRBD1 or TRBD2 (5 bases each). Germline V gene lookup returns CDR1 DFQATT and CDR2 SNEGSKA (reference sequence). The CDR3 runs 13 residues. The V gene lost 6 bases and the J gene lost 9 bases, with 21 bases spanning the gap. The CDR3 reads CSANEGMGRGQYF. The CDR3 bases are TGCAGTGCCAATGAGGGAATGGGACGCGGGCAGTACTTC.

With regard to this clonotype: The conserved phenylalanine or tryptophan is not found at the CDR3 terminus, so this likely reflects a read error. The rearrangement joins TRBV11-1 to TRBJ2-3, with 12 bases fitting TRBD2. The CDR3 is 16 residues long. CDR1 and CDR2 from the germline V gene are SGHAT and FQDESV (reference sequence). The CDR3 spells CVSSLGLAGSTDTQYL. CDR3 bases: TGTGTCAGCAGCCTAGGACTAGCGGGGAGCACAGATACGCAGTATTTG.

This clonotype is labeled as medium-sized (0.01 to 0.1%). The rearrangement links TRBV6-5 to TRBJ2-5; 9 bases fit TRBD2. Germline loops: CDR1 MNHEY, CDR2 SVGAGI. V was clipped by 0 bases and J by 1 base; unmatched bases: 3. The CDR3 loop spans 16 amino acids. The CDR3 protein is CASSYSLAGFQETQYF. The CDR3 DNA reads as TGTGCCAGCAGTTACTCGCTAGCGGGGTTCCAAGAGACCCAGTACTTC.